The rows below give T cell receptor beta chains drawn from one sample of a study of CD8 T cells in ankylosing spondylitis. From the 5' RACE reads, TCRdb called clonotypes with MiXCR, one entry per CDR3 protein. There are about 540,000 distinct CDR3 sequences in the sample; roughly 13% occur only once, and around 6.8% lies in the top ten. Sequences were obtained from blood, either unsorted or a sorted T cell fraction (not recorded which). The receptors here all came from a male donor with ankylosing spondylitis. Both conserved end residues are part of each CDR3. A D gene is named only where the DNA matches it firmly. Part of the rows lack a size; the others show once, few, many or a class for expanded clones.

cdr3_nt cdr3_aa d_call j_call clone_size v_call
TGTGCCTCGCAGGCGGGTAGGGCCGGGGAGCTGTTTTTT CASQAGRAGELFF - TRBJ2-2 few TRBV9
TGTGCCAGCACCAGTGCGGAGGCCCAGTACTTC CASTSAEAQYF - TRBJ2-5 few TRBV11-2
TGTGCCACATGGGGGGGGGCCGGCACCGGGGAGCTGTTTTTT CATWGGAGTGELFF - TRBJ2-2 - TRBV11-3
TGTGCCAGCAGCCAAATGGTAGGGCCCTCGGGTGAGCAGTTCTTC CASSQMVGPSGEQFF - TRBJ2-1 few TRBV3-1
TGCAGTGCTAGAGAGCAGGGGGCGTTCAATGAGCAGTTCTTC CSAREQGAFNEQFF TRBD1 TRBJ2-1 - TRBV20-1
TGCGCCAGCAATCGGGCGGGAGAAAGGAATGAGCAGTTCTTC CASNRAGERNEQFF TRBD2 TRBJ2-1 - TRBV10-1
TGTGCCAGCGTGAAAGCGGGAGGGCCGGAAAATGAGCAGTTCTTC CASVKAGGPENEQFF TRBD2 TRBJ2-1 many TRBV25-1
TGCAGTGCTAGCAGGCAGGGGGCTTTGGGGAATGAAAAACTGTTTTTT CSASRQGALGNEKLFF TRBD1 TRBJ1-4 few TRBV20-1
TGTGCCAGCAGTTTATCTTCGACAGGGCGGTACCCTGAAGCTTTCTTT CASSLSSTGRYPEAFF TRBD1 TRBJ1-1 few TRBV27
TGCAGTGCCAACTCAGAGACAGGGGAAGAGACCCAGTACTTC CSANSETGEETQYF TRBD1 TRBJ2-5 few TRBV20-1
TGTGCCAGCAGCCCAGAACGGCTACGCTCCTACGAGCAGTACTTC CASSPERLRSYEQYF - TRBJ2-7 few TRBV7-9
TGTGCCAGCAGTGCAGGGTTTGGAAATCAGCCCCAGCATTTT CASSAGFGNQPQHF - TRBJ1-5 many TRBV2
TGTGCCACCAGCAGAGGGGGGGAGACTAATGAAAAACTGTTTTTT CATSRGGETNEKLFF - TRBJ1-4 many TRBV15
TGCTGTGCTACCGCTGGGAGCGGGAGGGAAGAGACCCAGTACTTC CCATAGSGREETQYF TRBD2 TRBJ2-5 - TRBV20-1
TGCGCCAGCAGCTTGGCCCCAGGGGAAGGGATCGATGAGCAGTTCTTC CASSLAPGEGIDEQFF - TRBJ2-1 - TRBV5-1
TGTGCCATCAGTGGGGGACAGGGGCTAGTCACTGAAGCTTTCTTT CAISGGQGLVTEAFF TRBD1 TRBJ1-1 - TRBV10-3
TGCAGTGCTAGTCGCGGGAGAGGCTACGAGCAGTACTTC CSASRGRGYEQYF TRBD2 TRBJ2-7 - TRBV20-1
TGTGCCAGCAGCTTGAGATTCGGGGGTTCCTACAATGAGCAGTTCTTC CASSLRFGGSYNEQFF - TRBJ2-1 few TRBV5-5
TGTGCCACCAGTGATTTGGAGTGGTATGGCTACACCTTC CATSDLEWYGYTF - TRBJ1-2 - TRBV24-1
TGCAGTGCCACACGAGCGGCGGCTGGGGGTACGCAGTATTTT CSATRAAAGGTQYF - TRBJ2-3 - TRBV20-1
TGTGCCAGCAGTCCGACTAGCTCCCCCACAGATACGCAGTATTTT CASSPTSSPTDTQYF TRBD2 TRBJ2-3 - TRBV12-3/TRBV12-4
TGTGCCAGCACCCAACAGGGAAATGAGCAGTTCTTC CASTQQGNEQFF - TRBJ2-1 few TRBV2
TGTGCCAGCAGCCTTAAGATTGGACGGAATAGCAATCAGCCCCAGCATTTT CASSLKIGRNSNQPQHF - TRBJ1-5 - TRBV6-1